Sequencing of this T cell receptor beta chain was carried out in a study of T cell responses to AZD1222 COVID-19 vaccine. Study conclusions and caveats: Repertoires were obtained solely post-peak T cell response.

From germline, CDR1 is ENHRY and CDR2 SYGVKD. V was pared by 8 bases and J by 10 bases, with 4 bases of the junction left unmatched. The CDR3 has 11 amino acids. Turning to this clone: Its antigen is unknown.

The method was immunoSEQ multiplex PCR; TCRdb's version includes in-frame clones alone and lacks a portion of them. The repertoire holds about 180,000 clones, around nine tenths seen once, with under 14% in the top ten. The chain links TRBV10-3 to TRBJ2-7, with 11 positions matching TRBD1. The sequencing here drew on peripheral blood, taken 28 days after the second AZD1222 dose. The receptor was derived from an adult who received the AZD1222 COVID-19 vaccine. CDR3 DNA sequence: TGTGCCATCGGGAGGACAGGGGGCCAGTACTTC. Encoded protein: CAIGRTGGQYF.